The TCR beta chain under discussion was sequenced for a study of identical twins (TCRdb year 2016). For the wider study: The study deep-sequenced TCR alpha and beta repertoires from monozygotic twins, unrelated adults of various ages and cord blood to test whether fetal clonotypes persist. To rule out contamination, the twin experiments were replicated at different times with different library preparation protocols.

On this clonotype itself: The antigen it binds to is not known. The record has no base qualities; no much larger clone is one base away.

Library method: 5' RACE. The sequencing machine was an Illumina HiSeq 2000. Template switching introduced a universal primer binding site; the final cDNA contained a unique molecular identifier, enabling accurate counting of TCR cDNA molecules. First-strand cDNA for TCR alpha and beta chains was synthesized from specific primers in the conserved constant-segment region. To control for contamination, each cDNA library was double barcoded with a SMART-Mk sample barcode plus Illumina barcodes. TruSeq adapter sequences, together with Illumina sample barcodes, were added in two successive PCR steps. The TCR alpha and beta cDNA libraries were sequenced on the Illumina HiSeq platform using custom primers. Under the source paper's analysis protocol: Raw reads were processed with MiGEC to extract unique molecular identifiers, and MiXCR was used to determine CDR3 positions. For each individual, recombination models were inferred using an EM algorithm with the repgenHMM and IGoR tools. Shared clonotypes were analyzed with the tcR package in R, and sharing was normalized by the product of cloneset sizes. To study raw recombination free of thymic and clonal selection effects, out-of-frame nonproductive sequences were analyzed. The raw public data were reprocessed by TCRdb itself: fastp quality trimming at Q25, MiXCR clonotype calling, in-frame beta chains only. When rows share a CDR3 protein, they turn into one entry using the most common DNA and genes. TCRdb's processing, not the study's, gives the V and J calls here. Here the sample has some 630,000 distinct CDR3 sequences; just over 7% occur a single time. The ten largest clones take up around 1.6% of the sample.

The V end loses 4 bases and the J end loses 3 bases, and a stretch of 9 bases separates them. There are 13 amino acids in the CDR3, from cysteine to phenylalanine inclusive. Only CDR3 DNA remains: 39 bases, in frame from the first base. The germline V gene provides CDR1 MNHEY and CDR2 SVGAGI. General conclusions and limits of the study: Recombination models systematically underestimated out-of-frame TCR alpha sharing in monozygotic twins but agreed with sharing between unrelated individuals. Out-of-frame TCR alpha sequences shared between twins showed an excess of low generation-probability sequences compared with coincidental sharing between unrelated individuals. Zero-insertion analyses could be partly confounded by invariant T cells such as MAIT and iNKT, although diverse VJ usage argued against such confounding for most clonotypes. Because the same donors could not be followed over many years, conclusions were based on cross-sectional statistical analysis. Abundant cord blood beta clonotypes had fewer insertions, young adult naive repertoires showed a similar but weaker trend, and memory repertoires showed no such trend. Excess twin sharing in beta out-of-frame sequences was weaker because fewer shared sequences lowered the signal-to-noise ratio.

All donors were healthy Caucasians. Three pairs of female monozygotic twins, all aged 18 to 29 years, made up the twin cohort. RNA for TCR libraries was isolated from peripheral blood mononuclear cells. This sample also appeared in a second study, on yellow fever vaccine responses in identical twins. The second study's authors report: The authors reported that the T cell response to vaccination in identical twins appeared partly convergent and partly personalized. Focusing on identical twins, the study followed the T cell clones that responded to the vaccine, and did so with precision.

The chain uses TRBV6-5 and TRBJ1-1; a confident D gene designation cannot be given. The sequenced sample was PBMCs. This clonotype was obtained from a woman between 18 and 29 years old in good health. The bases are TGTGCCAGCAGTTGGGAGAGGGACACTGAAGCTTTCTTT. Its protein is CASSWERDTEAFF.